Shown below are 8 T cell receptor beta chains from a single sample sequenced in a study of blood T cell repertoires in COVID-19 (TCRdb year 2020). Libraries were prepared through the immunoSEQ multiplex PCR assay. What TCRdb holds here is the immuneACCESS table cut down to in-frame rearrangements. Part of the clones is not present; checked against another copy, under half of the missing clones reflect an unresolved V gene, and the others are unexplained. The sample yields approximately 120,000 clones; roughly 88% were counted once. The top ten hold 6.5% to 9% of the sample. What was sequenced was peripheral blood. These receptors all stem from a man aged 50 to 59 with acute or convalescent COVID-19.

J is TRBJ2-7 and V is TRBV5-5; tentatively, D is TRBD2 (7 bases). There are 12 residues in the CDR3. Germline V gene sequence: CDR1 SGHKS, CDR2 YYEKEE (reference sequence). The germline V and J ends were trimmed by 3 bases and 7 bases, with 11 bases remaining between them. CDR3 sequence: CASSWTAGEQYF. DNA of the CDR3: TGTGCCAGCAGCTGGACAGCGGGGGAGCAGTACTTC.

The V and J genes are TRBV5-4 and TRBJ2-2; no clear D. V was shortened by 7 bases and J by 1 base, with 8 bases between the two germline ends. Germline V gene lookup returns CDR1 SGHNT and CDR2 YYREEE (reference sequence). The CDR3 is 13 residues long. The CDR3 here is CASSTWNTGELFF. The CDR3 DNA reads TGTGCCAGCTCCACATGGAACACCGGGGAGCTGTTTTTT.

The CDR3 region is CASSLVSGARNEQFF. CDR3 coding DNA: TGTGCCAGCAGCTTAGTTTCCGGAGCGAGAAATGAGCAGTTCTTC. V and J are TRBV11-3 and TRBJ2-1; no clear D gene. In germline, CDR1 is SGHNT, CDR2 YENEEA. The length of the CDR3 is 15 residues. Trimming removed 1 base from V and 7 bases from J, with 14 bases in between.

V usage is TRBV7-6 and J usage is TRBJ2-7, with a tentative D call TRBD2 (7 bases). Trimming left V 2 bases short and J 7 bases short, with 18 bases between. Germline V lookup: CDR1 SGHVS, CDR2 FNYEAQ. The length of the CDR3 is 15 residues. In nucleotides, the CDR3 is TGTGCCAGCAGCTTATTGGCTAGCGGAGGGGGGGAGCAGTACTTC. Protein sequence: CASSLLASGGGEQYF.

The chain has TRBV13 and TRBJ2-1, with 9 positions matching TRBD2. V lost 4 bases, J lost 4 bases, and 11 bases stayed unmatched. The germline CDR1 and CDR2 sequences are PRHDT and FYEKMQ (reference sequence). The CDR3 loop spans 17 amino acids. DNA of the CDR3: TGTGCCAGCAGCTCGGAGCCTCTAGCGGGACTTTACAATGAGCAGTTCTTC. It yields the protein CASSSEPLAGLYNEQFF.

The V gene is TRBV7-2, the J gene TRBJ2-5, with 7 nucleotides matching TRBD2. CDR3 size: 15 residues. The ends lost 7 bases at V and 3 bases at J; junction bases unmatched: 11. CDR1 SGHTA and CDR2 FQGNSA come from the germline V gene. CDR3 DNA sequence: TGTGCCAGCAACGACCGTGGGAGGGTTGAAGAGACCCAGTACTTC. Translating gives CASNDRGRVEETQYF.

This sequence joins TRBV5-5 and TRBJ1-3, with D possibly being TRBD1 (5 bases). Trimming pared 2 bases from V and 4 bases from J, leaving 19 bases between. This CDR3 has 17 amino acids. CDR1 is SGHKS and CDR2 is YYEKEE in the germline V gene (reference sequence). This CDR3 reads CASSFKYAGAVGNTIYF. CDR3 bases: TGTGCCAGCAGCTTTAAGTACGCTGGGGCAGTGGGAAACACCATATATTTT.

This clone appeared once. The chain is built from TRBV10-2 and TRBJ2-5; 7 bases fit TRBD2. With V trimmed by 7 bases and J by 5 bases, 13 bases remained unmatched. This CDR3 contains 15 residues. Germline-derived CDR1 and CDR2 are WSHSY and SAAADI. CDR3 in DNA: TGCGCCAGCACCTCTCCTAGCGGCAGAGGGGAGACCCAGTACTTC. Translating it yields CASTSPSGRGETQYF.